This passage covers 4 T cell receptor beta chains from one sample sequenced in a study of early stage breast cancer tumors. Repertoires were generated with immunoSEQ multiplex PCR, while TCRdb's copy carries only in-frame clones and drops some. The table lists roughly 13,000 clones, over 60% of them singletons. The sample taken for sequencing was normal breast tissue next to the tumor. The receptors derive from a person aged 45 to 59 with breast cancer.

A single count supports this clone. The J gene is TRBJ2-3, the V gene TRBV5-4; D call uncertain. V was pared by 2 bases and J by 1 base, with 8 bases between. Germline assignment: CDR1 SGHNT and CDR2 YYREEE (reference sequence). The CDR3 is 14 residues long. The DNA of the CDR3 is TGTGCCAGCAGCTTTGGGGAAGGCACAGATACGCAGTATTTT. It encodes CASSFGEGTDTQYF. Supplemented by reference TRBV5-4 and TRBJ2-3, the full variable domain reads ETGVTQSPTHLIKTRGQQVTLRCSSQSGHNTVSWYQQALGQGPQFIFQYYREEENGRGNFPPRFSGLQFPNYSSELNVNALELDDSALYLCASSFGEGTDTQYFGPGTRLTVL.

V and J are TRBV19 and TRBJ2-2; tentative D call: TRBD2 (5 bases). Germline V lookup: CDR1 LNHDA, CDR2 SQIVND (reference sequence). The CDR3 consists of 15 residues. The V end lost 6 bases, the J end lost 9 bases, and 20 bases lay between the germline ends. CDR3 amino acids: CASSLRGGSLRELFF. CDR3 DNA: TGTGCCAGTAGCCTCAGAGGCGGGTCGCTCCGGGAGCTGTTTTTT.

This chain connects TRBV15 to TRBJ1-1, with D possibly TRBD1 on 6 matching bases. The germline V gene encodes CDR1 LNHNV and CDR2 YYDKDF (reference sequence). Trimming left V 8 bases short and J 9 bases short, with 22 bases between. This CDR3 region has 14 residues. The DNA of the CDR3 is TGTGCCACCCAAGGTCAGGGGATGGCGACTAAAGCTTTCTTT. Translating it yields CATQGQGMATKAFF.

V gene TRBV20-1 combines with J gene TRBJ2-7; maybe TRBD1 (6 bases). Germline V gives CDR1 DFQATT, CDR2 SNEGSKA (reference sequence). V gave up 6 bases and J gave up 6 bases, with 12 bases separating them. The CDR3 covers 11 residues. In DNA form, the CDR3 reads TGCAGTGCAATGAGGGACATCGAGCAGTACTTC. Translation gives CSAMRDIEQYF.